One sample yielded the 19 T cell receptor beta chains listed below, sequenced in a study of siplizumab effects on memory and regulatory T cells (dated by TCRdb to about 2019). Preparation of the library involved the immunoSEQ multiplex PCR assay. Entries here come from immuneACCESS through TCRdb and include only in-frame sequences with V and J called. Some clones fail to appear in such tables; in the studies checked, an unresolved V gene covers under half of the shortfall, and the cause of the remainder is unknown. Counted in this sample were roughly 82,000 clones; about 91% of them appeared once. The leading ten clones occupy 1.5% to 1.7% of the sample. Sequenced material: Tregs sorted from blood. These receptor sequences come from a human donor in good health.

The CDR3 is CASSPRQGGDLNTEAFF. CDR3 coding DNA: TGTGCCAGCTCACCCCGACAGGGGGGAGACCTGAACACTGAAGCTTTCTTT. The rearrangement joins TRBV18 to TRBJ1-1; 9 bases are a match to TRBD1. V shed 3 bases and J 0 bases; nucleotides not matched to a gene: 8. The CDR3 has 17 amino acids. The germline V gene has CDR1 KGHSH and CDR2 LQKENI.

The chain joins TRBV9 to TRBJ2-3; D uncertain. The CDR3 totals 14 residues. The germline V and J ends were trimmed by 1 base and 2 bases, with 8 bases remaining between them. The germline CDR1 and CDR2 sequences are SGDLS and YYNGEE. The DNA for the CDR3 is TGTGCCAGCAGCGTATTTCCACTCACAGATACGCAGTATTTT. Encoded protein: CASSVFPLTDTQYF.

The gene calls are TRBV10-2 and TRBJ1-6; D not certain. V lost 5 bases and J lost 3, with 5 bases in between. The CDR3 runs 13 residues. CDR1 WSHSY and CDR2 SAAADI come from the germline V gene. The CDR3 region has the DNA TGCGCCAGCAGTATCCTCTATAATTCACCCCTCCACTTT. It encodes CASSILYNSPLHF.

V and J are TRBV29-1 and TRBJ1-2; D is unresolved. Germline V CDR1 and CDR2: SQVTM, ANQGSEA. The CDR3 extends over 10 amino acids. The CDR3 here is CRSGDYGYTF. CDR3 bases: TGCAGGTCCGGAGACTATGGCTACACCTTC.

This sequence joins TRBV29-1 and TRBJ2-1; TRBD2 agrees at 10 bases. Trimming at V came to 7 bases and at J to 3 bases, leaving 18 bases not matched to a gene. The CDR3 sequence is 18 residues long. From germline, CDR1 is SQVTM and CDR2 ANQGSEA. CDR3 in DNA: TGCAGCGCTCGGGTGGCAGCGGGGGGGTCACTACGCTACAATGAGCAGTTCTTC. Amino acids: CSARVAAGGSLRYNEQFF.

CDR3 residues: CASTPQTGSTGELFF. The CDR3 DNA reads as TGTGCCAGTACCCCCCAGACGGGATCCACCGGGGAGCTGTTTTTT. This rearrangement joins TRBV19 to TRBJ2-2; D perhaps matches TRBD2 (5 bases). The CDR3 contains 15 residues. Germline assignment: CDR1 LNHDA and CDR2 SQIVND (reference sequence). Deletions cut 7 bases from V and 4 bases from J, with 16 bases between.

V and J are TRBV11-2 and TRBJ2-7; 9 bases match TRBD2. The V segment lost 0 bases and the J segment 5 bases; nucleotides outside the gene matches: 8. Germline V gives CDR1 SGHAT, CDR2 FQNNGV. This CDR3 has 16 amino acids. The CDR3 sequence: CASSLDQAGGLDEQYF. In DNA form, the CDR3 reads TGTGCCAGCAGCTTAGATCAAGCGGGAGGCCTTGACGAGCAGTACTTC.

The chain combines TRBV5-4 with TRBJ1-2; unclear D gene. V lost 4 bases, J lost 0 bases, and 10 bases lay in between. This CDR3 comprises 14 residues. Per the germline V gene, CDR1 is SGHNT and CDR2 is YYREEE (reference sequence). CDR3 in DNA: TGTGCCAGCAGCACTGGACGGTCTAACTATGGCTACACCTTC. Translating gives CASSTGRSNYGYTF. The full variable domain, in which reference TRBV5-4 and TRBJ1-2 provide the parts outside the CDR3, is ETGVTQSPTHLIKTRGQQVTLRCSSQSGHNTVSWYQQALGQGPQFIFQYYREEENGRGNFPPRFSGLQFPNYSSELNVNALELDDSALYLCASSTGRSNYGYTFGSGTRLTVV.

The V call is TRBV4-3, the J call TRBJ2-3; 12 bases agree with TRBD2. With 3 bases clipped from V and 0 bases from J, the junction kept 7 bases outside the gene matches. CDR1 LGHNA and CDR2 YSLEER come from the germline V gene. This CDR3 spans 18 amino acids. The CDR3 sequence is CASSQMGLAGPSTDTQYF. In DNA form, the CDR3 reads TGCGCCAGCAGCCAGATGGGACTAGCGGGCCCTAGCACAGATACGCAGTATTTT.

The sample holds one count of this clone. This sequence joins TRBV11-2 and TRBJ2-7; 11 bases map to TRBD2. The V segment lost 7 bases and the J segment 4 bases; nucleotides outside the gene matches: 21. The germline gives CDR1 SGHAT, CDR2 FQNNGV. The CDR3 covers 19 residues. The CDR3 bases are TGTGCCAGCATCACTACTTGGGGACTAGCGGACAAGACGGGGTACGAGCAGTACTTC. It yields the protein CASITTWGLADKTGYEQYF.

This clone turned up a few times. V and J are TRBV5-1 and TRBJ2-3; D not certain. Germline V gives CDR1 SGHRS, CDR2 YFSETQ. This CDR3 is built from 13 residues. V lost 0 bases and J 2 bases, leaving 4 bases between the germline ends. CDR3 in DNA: TGCGCCAGCAGCTTGGCATACACAGATACGCAGTATTTT. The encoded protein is CASSLAYTDTQYF. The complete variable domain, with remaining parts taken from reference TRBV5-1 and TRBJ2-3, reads KAGVTQTPRYLIKTRGQQVTLSCSPISGHRSVSWYQQTPGQGLQFLFEYFSETQRNKGNFPGRFSGRQFSNSRSEMNVSTLELGDSALYLCASSLAYTDTQYFGPGTRLTVL.

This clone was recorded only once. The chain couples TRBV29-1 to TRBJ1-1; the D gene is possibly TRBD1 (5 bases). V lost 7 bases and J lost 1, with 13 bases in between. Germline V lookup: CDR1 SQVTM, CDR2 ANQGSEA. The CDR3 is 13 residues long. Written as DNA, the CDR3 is TGCAGCGACTTCAGGGCCTGGAACACTGAAGCTTTCTTT. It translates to CSDFRAWNTEAFF.

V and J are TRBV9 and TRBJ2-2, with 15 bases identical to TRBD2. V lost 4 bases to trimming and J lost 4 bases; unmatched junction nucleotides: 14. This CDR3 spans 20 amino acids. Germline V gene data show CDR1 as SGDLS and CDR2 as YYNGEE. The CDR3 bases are TGTGCCAGCAGCCGTGGGACTAGCGGGGGGACAAGCTTGATCACCGGGGAGCTGTTTTTT. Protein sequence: CASSRGTSGGTSLITGELFF.

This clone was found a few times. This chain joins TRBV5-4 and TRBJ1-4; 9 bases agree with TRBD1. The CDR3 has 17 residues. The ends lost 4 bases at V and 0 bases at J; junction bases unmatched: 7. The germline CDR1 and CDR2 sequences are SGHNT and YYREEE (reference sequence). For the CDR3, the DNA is TGTGCCAGCAGCCGCGGACAGGGGTTTGCAACTAATGAAAAACTGTTTTTT. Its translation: CASSRGQGFATNEKLFF.

The CDR3 bases are TGTGCCAGCAGTACCACGGGGCCGAACACTGAAGCTTTCTTT. Its protein is CASSTTGPNTEAFF. The genes are TRBV25-1 and TRBJ1-1; a weak D match, TRBD1 (5 bases). This CDR3 contains 14 residues. The V and J ends lost 5 bases and 1 base respectively, with 11 bases between them. Germline V gives CDR1 MGHDK, CDR2 SYGVNS.

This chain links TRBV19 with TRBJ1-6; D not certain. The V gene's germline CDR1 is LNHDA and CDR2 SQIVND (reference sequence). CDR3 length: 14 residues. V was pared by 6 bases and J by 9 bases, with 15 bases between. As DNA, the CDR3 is TGTGCCAGTAGGGAGGAGTCCGCTTCTTCACCCCTCCACTTT. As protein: CASREESASSPLHF.

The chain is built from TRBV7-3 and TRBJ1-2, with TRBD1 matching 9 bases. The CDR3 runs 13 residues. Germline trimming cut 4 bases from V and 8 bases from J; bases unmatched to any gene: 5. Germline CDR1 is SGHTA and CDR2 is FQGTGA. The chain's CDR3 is CASSSDRGGGYTF. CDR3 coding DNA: TGTGCCAGCAGCTCGGACAGGGGAGGAGGCTACACCTTC.

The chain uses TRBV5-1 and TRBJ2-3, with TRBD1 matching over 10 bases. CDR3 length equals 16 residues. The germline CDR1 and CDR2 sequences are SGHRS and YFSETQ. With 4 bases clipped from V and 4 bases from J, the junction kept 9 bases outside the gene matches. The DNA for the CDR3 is TGCGCCAGCAGCCCGGGACAGGGGAAGCAAGCAGATACGCAGTATTTT. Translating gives CASSPGQGKQADTQYF.

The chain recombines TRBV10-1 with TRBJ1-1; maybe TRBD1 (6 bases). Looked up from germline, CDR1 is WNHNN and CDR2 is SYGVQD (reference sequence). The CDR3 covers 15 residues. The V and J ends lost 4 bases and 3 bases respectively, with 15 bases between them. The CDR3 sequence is CASSASRGPDTEAFF. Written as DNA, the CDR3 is TGCGCCAGCAGTGCCTCCAGGGGTCCGGACACTGAAGCTTTCTTT.